Each of the 24 T cell receptor beta chains below was sequenced from the same sample in a study of T cell responses to AZD1222 COVID-19 vaccine (dated by TCRdb to about 2021). Receptor libraries were prepared by the immunoSEQ multiplex PCR assay. TCRdb took over this immuneACCESS table, retaining in-frame rearrangements with V and J assigned. Such tables are incomplete; in checked studies, under half of the missing clones stem from an unresolved V gene, and the remainder is unexplained. In this sample the table shows around 110,000 clones, about 88% of which occur a single time. The ten largest clones add up to roughly 7.4% of the sample. Taken with the paper, the label for time point translates to: baseline before first vaccination. The material was peripheral blood, obtained on day 0 of AZD1222 vaccination. Receptor source: an adult in good health.

The chain combines TRBV28 with TRBJ2-3; 9 bases map to TRBD1. V lost 8 bases and J lost 1; bases outside the gene matches: 1. Germline CDR1 is MDHEN and CDR2 is SYDVKM. This CDR3 spans 13 amino acids. The CDR3 loop is CASRDRGTDTQYF. The CDR3 DNA reads as TGTGCCAGCCGGGACAGGGGCACAGATACGCAGTATTTT.

CDR3 bases: TGTGCCAGCATTCTGAACCCGTACTCTGGAAACACCATATATTTT. Protein: CASILNPYSGNTIYF. The V call is TRBV6-5, the J call TRBJ1-3; no reliable D call. This CDR3 comprises 15 residues. CDR1 MNHEY and CDR2 SVGAGI come from the germline V gene. V was shortened by 7 bases and J by 0 bases, with 13 bases between the two germline ends.

This chain joins TRBV5-6 and TRBJ1-6, with D perhaps matching TRBD1 (5 bases). The germline V gene has CDR1 SGHDT and CDR2 YYEEEE. The ends were cut back, 1 base at V and 5 bases at J, with 10 bases in the middle. The CDR3 length is 15 residues. CDR3 DNA sequence: TGTGCCAGCAGCTTGACGGGGGACCATAATTCACCCCTCCACTTT. It translates to CASSLTGDHNSPLHF.

This chain links TRBV7-8 with TRBJ1-5; D uncertain. The V and J ends lost 6 bases and 2 bases respectively, with 8 bases between them. The CDR3 totals 13 residues. Germline V gene sequence: CDR1 SGHVS, CDR2 FQNEAQ. DNA of the CDR3: TGTGCCAGCAGTTCGACCCGCAATCAGCCCCAGCATTTT. Amino acid sequence: CASSSTRNQPQHF.

The chain links TRBV15 to TRBJ1-3; no clear D. The V gene lost 4 bases and the J gene lost 0 bases, with 10 bases spanning the gap. The CDR3 is 15 amino acids. The germline V gene has CDR1 LNHNV and CDR2 YYDKDF (reference sequence). The CDR3 DNA reads as TGTGCCACCAGCACCAGACAAGCCTCTGGAAACACCATATATTTT. Residues: CATSTRQASGNTIYF.

The chain has TRBV9 and TRBJ1-1; D is unresolved. Trimming took 0 bases from V and 0 from J, leaving 9 bases between them. CDR1 SGDLS and CDR2 YYNGEE come from the germline V gene. CDR3 size: 15 residues. CDR3 nucleotide sequence: TGTGCCAGCAGCGTAGACGGCGGCATGAACACTGAAGCTTTCTTT. Amino acids: CASSVDGGMNTEAFF.

This chain joins TRBV13 and TRBJ1-4, with D tentatively TRBD1 (6 bases). Trimming removed 0 bases at V and 7 bases at J, with 9 bases between. Germline V gives CDR1 PRHDT, CDR2 FYEKMQ (reference sequence). The CDR3 runs 14 residues. The CDR3 spells CASSLGQGAEKLFF. In DNA form, the CDR3 reads TGTGCCAGCAGCTTAGGACAGGGCGCTGAAAAACTGTTTTTT. The whole variable domain, filled in from reference TRBV13 and TRBJ1-4, reads AAGVIQSPRHLIKEKRETATLKCYPIPRHDTVYWYQQGPGQDPQFLISFYEKMQSDKGSIPDRFSAQQFSDYHSELNMSSLELGDSALYFCASSLGQGAEKLFFGSGTQLSVL.

This chain connects TRBV7-9 to TRBJ1-4; the D gene is possibly TRBD1 (5 bases). CDR1 SEHNR and CDR2 FQNEAQ come from the germline V gene (reference sequence). V gave up 5 bases and J gave up 5 bases, with 21 bases separating them. The CDR3 sequence is 17 residues long. The CDR3 DNA sequence: TGTGCCAGCAGCCCAGGGACCGGCCGATCGGGCAATGAAAAACTGTTTTTT. It yields the protein CASSPGTGRSGNEKLFF.

The chain is built from TRBV7-2 and TRBJ2-3; 11 nucleotides match TRBD1. This CDR3 is 14 amino acids long. From germline, CDR1 is SGHTA and CDR2 FQGNSA. V trimming: 4 bases; J trimming: 5 bases; junction bases outside the gene matches: 2. As DNA, the CDR3 is TGTGCCAGCAGCTCGGGACAGGGGGAAGATACGCAGTATTTT. Its protein is CASSSGQGEDTQYF.

This chain uses TRBV6-5 with TRBJ1-1; 7 bases match TRBD1. Germline loops: CDR1 MNHEY, CDR2 SVGAGI. Losses at the gene ends were 2 bases for V and 10 bases for J; bases not matched to a gene: 10. CDR3 length equals 14 residues. CDR3 region: CASSYAGQSGGAFF. CDR3 bases: TGTGCCAGCAGTTACGCGGGACAGTCCGGCGGAGCTTTCTTT.

The J gene is TRBJ1-3, the V gene TRBV27; no reliable D call. Trimming stripped 5 bases from V and 0 bases from J, with 14 bases between. From germline, CDR1 is MNHEY and CDR2 SMNVEV (reference sequence). The CDR3 sequence is 16 residues long. CDR3 sequence reads: CASSPSLLASGNTIYF. The CDR3 nucleotides read TGTGCCAGCAGTCCCTCCCTTCTAGCCTCTGGAAACACCATATATTTT.

The chain recombines TRBV19 with TRBJ2-1; 7 bases are a match to TRBD2. V was pared by 7 bases and J by 4 bases, with 10 bases of the junction left unmatched. Germline lookup yields CDR1 LNHDA and CDR2 SQIVND (reference sequence). The CDR3 runs 15 residues. The chain's CDR3 is CASTKAGSMYNEQFF. CDR3 sequence (DNA): TGTGCCAGTACAAAAGCGGGATCAATGTACAATGAGCAGTTCTTC.

The chain uses TRBV28 and TRBJ1-1; D gene unclear. CDR1 is MDHEN and CDR2 is SYDVKM in the germline V gene. The CDR3 totals 17 residues. The V gene lost 5 bases and the J gene lost 0 bases, with 19 bases spanning the gap. DNA of the CDR3: TGTGCCAGCAGTGGAAGACGGGCTTCCAACATGAACACTGAAGCTTTCTTT. It specifies CASSGRRASNMNTEAFF.

J is TRBJ1-4 and V is TRBV4-1, with a weak D call TRBD1 (5 bases). The CDR3 extends over 15 amino acids. Germline CDR1 MGHRA, CDR2 YSYEKL. V gave up 1 base and J gave up 1 base, with 7 bases separating them. CDR3 coding DNA: TGCGCCAGCAGCCAAGTGGGGGGAACTAATGAAAAACTGTTTTTT. Translating it yields CASSQVGGTNEKLFF.

There are a few counts of this clone. The chain is built from TRBV28 and TRBJ2-3, with 8 bases fitting TRBD1. J was trimmed by 2 bases and V by 5 bases; bases with no gene match: 9. CDR1 is MDHEN and CDR2 is SYDVKM in the germline V gene. The CDR3 totals 16 residues. CDR3 coding DNA: TGTGCCAGCAGTCCTCGGACAGGGCCCCACACAGATACGCAGTATTTT. Translating gives CASSPRTGPHTDTQYF.

V is TRBV13 and J is TRBJ2-3; TRBD1 might be the D (6 bases). The CDR3 covers 15 residues. Per germline, CDR1 PRHDT and CDR2 FYEKMQ (reference sequence). The ends were cut back, 4 bases at V and 0 bases at J, with 11 bases in the middle. CDR3 nucleotides: TGTGCCAGCAGCTCAGCGGACAGTAGCACAGATACGCAGTATTTT. Its translation is CASSSADSSTDTQYF. Together with reference TRBV13 and TRBJ2-3, the CDR3 gives the full variable domain: AAGVIQSPRHLIKEKRETATLKCYPIPRHDTVYWYQQGPGQDPQFLISFYEKMQSDKGSIPDRFSAQQFSDYHSELNMSSLELGDSALYFCASSSADSSTDTQYFGPGTRLTVL.

The J gene is TRBJ1-2, the V gene TRBV11-2; D is unclear. The CDR3 runs 16 residues. Trimming pared 5 bases from V and 10 bases from J, leaving 26 bases between. Germline lookup yields CDR1 SGHAT and CDR2 FQNNGV. Written as DNA, the CDR3 is TGTGCCAGCAGCCCATCGCTTGGGCGGGCGAATTTAGTCTACACCTTC. Protein: CASSPSLGRANLVYTF.

The chain recombines TRBV2 with TRBJ1-1; possible D gene TRBD1, 5 bases. In germline, CDR1 is SNHLY, CDR2 FYNNEI. The CDR3 consists of 14 residues. Trimming cost V 7 bases and J 0 bases, with 12 bases left between them. The CDR3 sequence: CASTQGVVNTEAFF. CDR3 DNA: TGTGCCAGCACCCAGGGTGTAGTGAACACTGAAGCTTTCTTT.

The gene calls are TRBV30 and TRBJ2-7; the D is unclear. This CDR3 comprises 15 residues. Trimming cost V 0 bases and J 2 bases, with 14 bases left between them. Germline lookup yields CDR1 GTSNPN and CDR2 SVGIG (reference sequence). The CDR3 loop is CAWSVPSPGPYEQYF. The CDR3 DNA is TGTGCCTGGAGTGTACCTAGTCCCGGCCCCTACGAGCAGTACTTC.

This rearrangement joins TRBV28 to TRBJ1-5; D may be TRBD1 (5 bases). Germline V lookup: CDR1 MDHEN, CDR2 SYDVKM. There are 15 residues in the CDR3. With 8 bases removed from V and 7 bases from J, the gap between germline ends came to 21 bases. The CDR3 DNA reads TGTGCCAGCGCCCCGGGACCCTTGACTGGGCAGCCCCAGCATTTT. It codes for CASAPGPLTGQPQHF.

V and J are TRBV6-5 and TRBJ2-2; tentatively, D is TRBD1 (5 bases). Germline V CDR1 and CDR2: MNHEY, SVGAGI. Trimming pared 6 bases from V and 5 bases from J, leaving 10 bases between. This CDR3 spans 13 amino acids. The CDR3 sequence is CASSLDSTGELFF. CDR3 sequence (DNA): TGTGCCAGCAGCCTCGACAGTACCGGGGAGCTGTTTTTT.

The chain joins TRBV18 to TRBJ2-2; D call uncertain. V dropped 8 bases and J dropped 7 bases, with 11 bases sitting between them. The CDR3 consists of 12 residues. Germline-derived CDR1 and CDR2 are KGHSH and LQKENI. The CDR3 is CASTQQNGELFF. As DNA, the CDR3 is TGTGCCAGCACGCAGCAGAACGGGGAGCTGTTTTTT.

The chain carries TRBV29-1 and TRBJ1-1, with a weak D call TRBD1 (5 bases). V was clipped by 3 bases and J by 1 base, with 12 bases between them. Germline CDR1 is SQVTM and CDR2 is ANQGSEA. The CDR3 contains 14 residues. CDR3 amino acids: CSVDQGMKNTEAFF. The CDR3 DNA is TGCAGCGTTGACCAGGGTATGAAGAACACTGAAGCTTTCTTT.

The chain couples TRBV2 to TRBJ2-7, with D possibly being TRBD2 (6 bases). Germline loops: CDR1 SNHLY, CDR2 FYNNEI. The V end was cut by 10 bases, the J end by 1 base, with 11 bases between. This CDR3 contains 12 residues. The CDR3 loop is CATQRVSYEQYF. The CDR3 DNA reads as TGTGCCACCCAGCGGGTGTCCTACGAGCAGTACTTC. Based on the CDR3 plus reference TRBV2 and TRBJ2-7, the full variable domain is EPEVTQTPSHQVTQMGQEVILRCVPISNHLYFYWYRQILGQKVEFLVSFYNNEISEKSEIFDDQFSVERPDGSNFTLKIRSTKLEDSAMYFCATQRVSYEQYFGPGTRLTVT.